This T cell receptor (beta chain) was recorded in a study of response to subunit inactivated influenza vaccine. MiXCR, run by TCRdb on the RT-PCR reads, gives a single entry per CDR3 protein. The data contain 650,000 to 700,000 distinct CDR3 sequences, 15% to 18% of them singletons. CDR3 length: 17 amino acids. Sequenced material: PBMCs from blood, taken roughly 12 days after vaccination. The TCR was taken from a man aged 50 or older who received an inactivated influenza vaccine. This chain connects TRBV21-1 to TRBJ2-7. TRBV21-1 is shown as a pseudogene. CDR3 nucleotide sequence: TGTGCCAGCAGCAAACTAAGGTCGAAGGACAGCTACTACGAGCAGTACTTC. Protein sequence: CASSKLRSKDSYYEQYF.